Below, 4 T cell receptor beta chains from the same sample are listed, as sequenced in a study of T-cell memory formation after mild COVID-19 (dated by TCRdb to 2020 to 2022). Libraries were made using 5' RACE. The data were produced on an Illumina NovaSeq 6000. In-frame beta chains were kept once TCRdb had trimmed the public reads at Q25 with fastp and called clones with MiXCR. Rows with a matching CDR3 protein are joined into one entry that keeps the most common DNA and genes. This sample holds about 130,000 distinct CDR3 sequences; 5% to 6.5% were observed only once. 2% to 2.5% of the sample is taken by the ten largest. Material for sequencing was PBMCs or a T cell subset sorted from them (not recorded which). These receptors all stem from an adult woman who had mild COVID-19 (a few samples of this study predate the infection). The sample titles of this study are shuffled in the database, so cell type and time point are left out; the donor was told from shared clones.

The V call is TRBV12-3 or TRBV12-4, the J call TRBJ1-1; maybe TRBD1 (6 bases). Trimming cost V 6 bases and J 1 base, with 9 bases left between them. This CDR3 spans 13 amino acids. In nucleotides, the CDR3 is TGTGCCAGCAGGTTGACAGGGAACACTGAAGCTTTCTTT. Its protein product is CASRLTGNTEAFF.

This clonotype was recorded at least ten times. CDR3 sequence reads: CSVPGRSSYEQYF. The CDR3 nucleotides are TGCAGCGTTCCGGGACGGAGCTCCTACGAGCAGTACTTC. The gene calls are TRBV29-1 and TRBJ2-7, with D tentatively TRBD1 or TRBD2 (5 bases each). This CDR3 comprises 13 residues. Germline V CDR1 and CDR2: SQVTM, ANQGSEA. Trimming left V 5 bases short and J 0 bases short, with 11 bases between.

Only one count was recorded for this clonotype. This chain's CDR3 is CSSRGGNEQFF. CDR3 bases: TGCAGCAGCCGGGGGGGGAATGAGCAGTTCTTC. This sequence joins TRBV29-1 and TRBJ2-1, with 8 bases lining up with TRBD2. Germline values: CDR1 SQVTM, CDR2 ANQGSEA. J was trimmed by 7 bases and V by 8 bases; bases with no gene match: 4. The CDR3 runs to 11 residues.

CDR3 in amino acids: CASSQHPGGGNTEAFF. CDR3 nucleotides: TGCGCCAGCAGCCAACACCCGGGGGGAGGGAACACTGAAGCTTTCTTT. This rearrangement joins TRBV4-3 to TRBJ1-1; possible D gene TRBD1, 5 bases. The CDR3 runs to 16 residues. The germline V gene encodes CDR1 LGHNA and CDR2 YSLEER. The germline V and J ends were trimmed by 2 bases and 1 base, with 14 bases remaining between them.